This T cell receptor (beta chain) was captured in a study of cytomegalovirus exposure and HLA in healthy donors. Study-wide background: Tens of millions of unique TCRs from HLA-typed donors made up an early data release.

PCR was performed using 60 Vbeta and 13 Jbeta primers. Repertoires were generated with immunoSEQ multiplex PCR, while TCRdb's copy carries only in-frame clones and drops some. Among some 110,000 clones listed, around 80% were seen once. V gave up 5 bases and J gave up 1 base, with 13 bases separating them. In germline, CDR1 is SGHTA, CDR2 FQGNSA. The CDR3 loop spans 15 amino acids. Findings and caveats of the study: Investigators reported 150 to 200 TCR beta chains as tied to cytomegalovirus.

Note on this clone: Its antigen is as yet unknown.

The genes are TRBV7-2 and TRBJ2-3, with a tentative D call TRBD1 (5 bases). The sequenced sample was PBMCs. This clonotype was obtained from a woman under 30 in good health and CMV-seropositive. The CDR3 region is CASSPGPRGTDTQYF. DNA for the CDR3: TGTGCCAGCAGCCCCGGTCCCAGGGGCACAGATACGCAGTATTTT.